This TCR beta chain was sequenced during a study of cytomegalovirus exposure and HLA in healthy donors. Findings of the study overall: According to the study, roughly 160 TCR beta chains were cytomegalovirus-associated. Being productive about 87% or about 30% of the time was typical of most TCR beta V segments in an earlier analysis.

This CDR3 has 17 amino acids. The V gene's germline CDR1 is LGHNA and CDR2 YNFKEQ. Trimming left V 2 bases short and J 0 bases short, with 17 bases between. The primer mix had 60 Vbeta and 13 Jbeta primers. Data came from immunoSEQ multiplex PCR; TCRdb stores just in-frame clones and leaves some out. This sample has about 40,000 clones, with almost 70% found just once. Of note for this clone: The antigen is unknown.

This chain connects TRBV4-2 to TRBJ2-7; D gene uncertain. The sample was PBMCs. This clonotype originated in a man between 40 and 49 years old in good health and CMV-seronegative. The CDR3 spells CASSQLDSIRSSYEQYF. The CDR3 nucleotides are TGTGCCAGCAGCCAACTGGATAGCATTAGGAGCTCCTACGAGCAGTACTTC.